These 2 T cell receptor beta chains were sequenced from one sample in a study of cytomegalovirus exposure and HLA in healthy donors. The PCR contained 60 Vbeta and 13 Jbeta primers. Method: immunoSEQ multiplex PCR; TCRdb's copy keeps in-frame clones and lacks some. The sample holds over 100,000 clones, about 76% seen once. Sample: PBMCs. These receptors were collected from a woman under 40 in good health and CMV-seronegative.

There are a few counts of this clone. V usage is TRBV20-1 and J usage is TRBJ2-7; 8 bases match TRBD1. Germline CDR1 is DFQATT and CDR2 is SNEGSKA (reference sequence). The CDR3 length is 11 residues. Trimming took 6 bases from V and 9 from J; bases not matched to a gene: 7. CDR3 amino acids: CSADSGGLQYF. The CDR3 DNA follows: TGCAGTGCGGACTCAGGGGGCCTGCAGTACTTC.

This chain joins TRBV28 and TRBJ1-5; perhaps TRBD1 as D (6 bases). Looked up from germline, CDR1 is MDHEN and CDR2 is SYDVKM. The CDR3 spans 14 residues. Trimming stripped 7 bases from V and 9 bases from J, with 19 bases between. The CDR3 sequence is CASTPGTPSGPQHF. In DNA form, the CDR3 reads TGTGCCAGCACCCCCGGGACACCCTCTGGGCCCCAGCATTTT.